This TCR beta chain was recovered during a study of regulatory dendritic cells for organ transplantation. Study-level results: Memory T cells were less diverse than naive, with memory CD8+ most oligoclonal.

Using immunoSEQ multiplex PCR, the repertoire was profiled, and TCRdb retains in-frame clones only, with some absent. This sample carries some 35,000 clones, approximately 88% of them seen once, and the ten largest clones take 0.055% to 0.075%. As to this clone: Its antigen remains unknown.

V lost 3 bases and J lost 8, with 21 bases in between. Germline V CDR1 and CDR2: SGHNT, YYREEE (reference sequence). The CDR3 runs 16 residues. The clonotype originates from a human donor in good health. V usage is TRBV5-4 and J usage is TRBJ2-1; D possibly uses TRBD1 or TRBD2 (5 bases each). The sequencing input was naive CD4+ T cells from blood. Sample subset: CD45RA+ naive T cells. Here the CDR3 DNA reads TGTGCCAGCAGCTCTCCCGGGACCAATTCCTTCTATGAGCAGTTCTTC. Translated: CASSSPGTNSFYEQFF.